The clone carrying this T cell receptor beta chain appeared many times. Its antigen is undetermined. This sample includes further DNA sequences coding for the same CDR3. The sample comes from a study of shared clonotypes between healthy human individuals. The repertoire was sequenced with immunoSEQ multiplex PCR; TCRdb's copy has only in-frame clones and lacks some. The profile shows under 120,000 clones, about 72% of them singletons. Overall study results and limits: Relative to their counterparts shared across all four donors, non-shared clonotypes exhibited diminished generation probabilities. Richness estimates generally favored naive over memory subsets. Clonotype sharing among donors, it was expected, would be affected by sequencing depth.

With V trimmed by 6 bases and J by 2 bases, 4 bases remained unmatched. The germline V gene encodes CDR1 MGHDK and CDR2 SYGVNS. CDR3 length: 13 residues. CD45RO+ cells plus CCR7-negative CD45RA+ TemRA cells formed CD8 memory. The V gene is TRBV25-1, the J gene TRBJ2-7; 7 nucleotides match TRBD1. This clonotype originated in a woman aged 25 to 39 in good health. Sequencing was done on a sample of memory CD8+ T cells sorted from blood. Subset of the sample: CD45RO+ cells pooled with CCR7-negative TemRA cells. CDR3 bases: TGTGCCAGCAGCGGTGACAGGGCCTACGAGCAGTACTTC. Translating it yields CASSGDRAYEQYF.